This TCR beta chain was recovered during a study of immune evolution from preneoplasia to lung adenocarcinoma. In the study overall: HLA loss of heterozygosity: around 6.5% AIS, under 19% MIA, roughly 35% ADC, none AAH.

Findings and caveats of the study: Normal lung had highest clonality; later lesions appeared denser, more diverse. Top clone share appeared to fall from AAH through AIS, MIA, adenocarcinoma.

Regarding this clone: Its antigen is unidentified.

The CDR3 covers 17 residues. The germline V gene encodes CDR1 MNHNS and CDR2 SASEGT. With V trimmed by 1 base and J by 1 base, 5 bases remained unmatched. Patient tissue came from resections in Japan or China, 2014–2017. Here immunoSEQ multiplex PCR was the method, and the copy in TCRdb shows in-frame clones only, minus some. This table holds several thousand clones, about 73% found once. The sequencing input was FFPE lung adenocarcinoma in situ tissue. The V call is TRBV6-1, the J call TRBJ2-3; 10 bases map to TRBD1. The clonotype was recovered from a person aged 60-80 years with lung adenocarcinoma. CDR3 in amino acids: CASSEETGTGGTDTQYF. The CDR3 bases are TGTGCCAGCAGTGAAGAGACCGGGACAGGGGGCACAGATACGCAGTATTTT.